This TCR beta chain was sequenced for a study of CD4 T cell repertoires in COVID-19. Study conclusions and caveats: SARS-CoV and/or HKU1 spike cultures shared between 7 and 25% of SARS-CoV-2 clonotypes.

Repertoires were generated with immunoSEQ multiplex PCR, while TCRdb's copy carries only in-frame clones and drops some. The sample holds some 24,000 clones, over 90% seen once. Sequencing was done directly on freshly isolated, uncultured memory T cells. As for this clone: Its antigen remains unknown.

The starting material was circulating follicular helper CD4+ T cells (cTfh) from blood, obtained before the COVID-19 pandemic. This TCR came from a human donor who had COVID-19.

In nucleotides, the CDR3 is TGTGCCAGCAGTGAGACCAGGGGCGGTGAAGAGACCCAGTACTTC. It translates to CASSETRGGEETQYF. J is TRBJ2-5 and V is TRBV28; TRBD1 might be the D (6 bases). The germline gives CDR1 MDHEN, CDR2 SYDVKM. The CDR3 has 15 amino acids. The V and J ends lost 5 bases and 3 bases respectively, with 16 bases between them.